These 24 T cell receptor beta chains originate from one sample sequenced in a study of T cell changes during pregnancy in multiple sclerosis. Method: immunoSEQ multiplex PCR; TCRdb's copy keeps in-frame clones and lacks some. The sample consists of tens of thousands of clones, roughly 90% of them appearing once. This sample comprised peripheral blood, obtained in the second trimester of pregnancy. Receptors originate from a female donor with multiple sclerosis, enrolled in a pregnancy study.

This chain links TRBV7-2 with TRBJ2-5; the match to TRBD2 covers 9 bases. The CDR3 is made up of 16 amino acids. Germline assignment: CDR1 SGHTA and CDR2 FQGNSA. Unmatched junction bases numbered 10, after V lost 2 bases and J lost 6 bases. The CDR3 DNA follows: TGTGCCAGCAGCTTAATTGCGGGGGGGCCCCCCAAGACCCAGTACTTC. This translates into CASSLIAGGPPKTQYF.

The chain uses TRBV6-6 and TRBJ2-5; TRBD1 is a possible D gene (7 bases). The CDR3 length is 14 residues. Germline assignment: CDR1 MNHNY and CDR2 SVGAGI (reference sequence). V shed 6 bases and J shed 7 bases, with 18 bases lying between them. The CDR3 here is CASRLEGALGTQYF. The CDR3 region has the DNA TGTGCCAGCAGGTTGGAGGGGGCCCTTGGGACCCAGTACTTC.

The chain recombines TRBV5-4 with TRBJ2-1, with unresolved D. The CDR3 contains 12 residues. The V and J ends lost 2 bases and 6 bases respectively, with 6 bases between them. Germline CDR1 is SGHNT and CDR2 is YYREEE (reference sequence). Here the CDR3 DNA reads TGTGCCAGCAGCTTTCAGGCCAATGAGCAGTTCTTC. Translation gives CASSFQANEQFF.

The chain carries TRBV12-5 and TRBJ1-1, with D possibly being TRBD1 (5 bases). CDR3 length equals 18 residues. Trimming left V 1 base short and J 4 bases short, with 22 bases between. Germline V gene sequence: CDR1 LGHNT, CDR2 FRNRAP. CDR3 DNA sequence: TGTGCTAGTGGTTTGGCGACGGACGTGAGACAGCCTCTCACTGAAGCTTTCTTT. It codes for CASGLATDVRQPLTEAFF.

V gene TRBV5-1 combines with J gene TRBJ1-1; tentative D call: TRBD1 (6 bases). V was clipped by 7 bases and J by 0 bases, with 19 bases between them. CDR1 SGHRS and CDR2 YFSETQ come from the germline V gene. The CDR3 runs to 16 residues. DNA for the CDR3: TGCGCCAGCCGAACGGATAGACAGGCCCTGAACACTGAAGCTTTCTTT. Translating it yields CASRTDRQALNTEAFF. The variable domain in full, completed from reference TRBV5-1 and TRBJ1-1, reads KAGVTQTPRYLIKTRGQQVTLSCSPISGHRSVSWYQQTPGQGLQFLFEYFSETQRNKGNFPGRFSGRQFSNSRSEMNVSTLELGDSALYLCASRTDRQALNTEAFFGQGTRLTVV.

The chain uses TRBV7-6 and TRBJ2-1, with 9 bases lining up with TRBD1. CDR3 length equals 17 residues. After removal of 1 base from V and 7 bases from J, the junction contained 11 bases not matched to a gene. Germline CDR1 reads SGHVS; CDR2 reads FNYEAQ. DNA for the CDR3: TGTGCCAGCAGCTTAGGTCAGGGGACAGGGACGAATAATGAGCAGTTCTTC. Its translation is CASSLGQGTGTNNEQFF.

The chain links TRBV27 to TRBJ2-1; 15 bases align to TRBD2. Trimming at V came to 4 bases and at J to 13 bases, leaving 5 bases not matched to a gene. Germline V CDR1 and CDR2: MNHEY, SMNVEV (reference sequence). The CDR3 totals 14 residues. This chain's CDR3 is CASSSRTSGRDQFF. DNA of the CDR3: TGTGCCAGCAGTTCTCGGACTAGCGGGAGGGATCAGTTCTTC.

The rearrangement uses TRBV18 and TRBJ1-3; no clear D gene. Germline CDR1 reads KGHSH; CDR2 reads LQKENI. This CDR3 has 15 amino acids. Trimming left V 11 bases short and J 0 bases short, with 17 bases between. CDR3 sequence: CAFHPWGVSGNTIYF. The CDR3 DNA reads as TGTGCCTTTCACCCATGGGGAGTCTCTGGAAACACCATATATTTT.

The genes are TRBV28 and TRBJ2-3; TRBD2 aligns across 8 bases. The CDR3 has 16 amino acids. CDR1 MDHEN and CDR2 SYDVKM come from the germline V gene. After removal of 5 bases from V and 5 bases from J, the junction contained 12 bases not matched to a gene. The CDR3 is CASSPPRAGEKDTQYF. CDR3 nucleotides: TGTGCCAGCAGTCCCCCCAGAGCGGGAGAGAAAGATACGCAGTATTTT.

The CDR3 bases are TGCGCCAGCAGCCAAGAGGGCTTCTCAAACACCGGGGAGCTGTTTTTT. Translated: CASSQEGFSNTGELFF. The chain combines TRBV4-3 with TRBJ2-2, with D uncertain. Per germline, CDR1 LGHNA and CDR2 YSLEER. CDR3 size: 16 residues. Trimming cost V 0 bases and J 2 bases, with 10 bases left between them.

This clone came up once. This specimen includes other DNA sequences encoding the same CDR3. The CDR3 loop reads CASSPPGAYEQYF. In nucleotides, the CDR3 is TGTGCCAGCTCACCTCCCGGGGCCTACGAGCAGTACTTC. The V call is TRBV18, the J call TRBJ2-7; D is perhaps TRBD2 (5 bases). CDR1 is KGHSH and CDR2 is LQKENI in the germline V gene. With 3 bases removed from V and 2 bases from J, the gap between germline ends came to 8 bases. CDR3 length: 13 residues.

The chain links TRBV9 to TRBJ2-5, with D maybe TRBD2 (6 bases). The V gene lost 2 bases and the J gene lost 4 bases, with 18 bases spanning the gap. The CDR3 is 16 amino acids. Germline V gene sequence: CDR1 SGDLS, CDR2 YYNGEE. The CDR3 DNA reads TGTGCCAGCAGCGTGAGCGTCGGCGGGGAACGAGAGACCCAGTACTTC. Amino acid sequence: CASSVSVGGERETQYF.

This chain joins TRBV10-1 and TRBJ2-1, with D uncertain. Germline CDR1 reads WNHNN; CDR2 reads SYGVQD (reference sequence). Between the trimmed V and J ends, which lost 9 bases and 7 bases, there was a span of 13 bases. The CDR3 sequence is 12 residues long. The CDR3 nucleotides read TGCGCCAGATTGACTCACCCAAATGAGCAGTTCTTC. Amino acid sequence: CARLTHPNEQFF.

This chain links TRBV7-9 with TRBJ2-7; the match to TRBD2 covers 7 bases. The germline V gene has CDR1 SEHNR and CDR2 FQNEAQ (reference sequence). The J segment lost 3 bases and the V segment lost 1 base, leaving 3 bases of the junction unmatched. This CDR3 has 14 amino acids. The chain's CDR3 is CASSLGTRGYEQYF. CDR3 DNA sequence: TGTGCCAGCAGCTTAGGGACTAGAGGCTACGAGCAGTACTTC.

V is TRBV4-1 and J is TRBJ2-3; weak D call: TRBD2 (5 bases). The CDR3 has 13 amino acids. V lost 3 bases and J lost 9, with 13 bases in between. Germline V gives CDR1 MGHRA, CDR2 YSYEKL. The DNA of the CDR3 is TGCGCCAGCAGCCAGGAGGAAACGGGGACGCAGTATTTT. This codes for CASSQEETGTQYF.

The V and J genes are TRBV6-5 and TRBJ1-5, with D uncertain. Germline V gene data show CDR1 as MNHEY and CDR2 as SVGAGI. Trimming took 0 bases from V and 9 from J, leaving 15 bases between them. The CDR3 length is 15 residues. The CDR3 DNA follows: TGTGCCAGCAGTTACTCTATGGCAGTCCGTCTGCCCCAGCATTTT. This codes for CASSYSMAVRLPQHF.

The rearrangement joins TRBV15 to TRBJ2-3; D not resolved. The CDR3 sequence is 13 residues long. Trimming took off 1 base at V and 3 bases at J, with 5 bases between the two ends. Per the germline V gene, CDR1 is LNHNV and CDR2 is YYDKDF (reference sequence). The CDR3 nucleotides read TGTGCCACCAGCAGAGGGCGGACAGATACGCAGTATTTT. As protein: CATSRGRTDTQYF.

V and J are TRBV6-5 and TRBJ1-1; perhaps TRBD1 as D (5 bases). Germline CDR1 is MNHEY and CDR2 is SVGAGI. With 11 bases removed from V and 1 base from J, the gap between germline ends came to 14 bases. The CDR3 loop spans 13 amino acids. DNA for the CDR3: TGTGCCGGACGGTCCAGGGAGAACACTGAAGCTTTCTTT. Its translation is CAGRSRENTEAFF.

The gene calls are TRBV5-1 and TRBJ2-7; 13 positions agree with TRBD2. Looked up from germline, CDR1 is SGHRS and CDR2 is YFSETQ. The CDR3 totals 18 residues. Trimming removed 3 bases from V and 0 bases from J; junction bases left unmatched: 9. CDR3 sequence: CASSSPGTSGTSSYEQYF. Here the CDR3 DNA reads TGCGCCAGCAGCTCCCCCGGGACTAGCGGGACTAGCTCCTACGAGCAGTACTTC.

The CDR3 region is CASRGGQGFETQYF. The CDR3 coding sequence is TGTGCCAGCAGGGGGGGACAGGGTTTCGAGACCCAGTACTTC. This rearrangement joins TRBV2 to TRBJ2-5; 9 bases are shared with TRBD1. Germline V gene sequence: CDR1 SNHLY, CDR2 FYNNEI. The length of the CDR3 is 14 residues. V lost 6 bases to trimming and J lost 5 bases; unmatched junction nucleotides: 7.

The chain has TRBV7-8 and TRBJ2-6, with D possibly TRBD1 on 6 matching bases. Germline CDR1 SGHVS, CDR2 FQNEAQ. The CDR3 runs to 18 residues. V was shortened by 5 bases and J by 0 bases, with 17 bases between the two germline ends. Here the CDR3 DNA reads TGTGCCAGCAGCCCGTGGGGGACACCTAGCTCTGGGGCCAACGTCCTGACTTTC. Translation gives CASSPWGTPSSGANVLTF.

The CDR3 reads CASSSHPTGNTGELFF. In DNA, the CDR3 is TGCGCCAGCAGCTCCCACCCGACAGGGAACACCGGGGAGCTGTTTTTT. The gene calls are TRBV5-1 and TRBJ2-2, with a possible D match to TRBD1 (6 bases). V dropped 3 bases and J dropped 1 base, with 13 bases sitting between them. Germline CDR1 reads SGHRS; CDR2 reads YFSETQ. The CDR3 contains 16 residues.

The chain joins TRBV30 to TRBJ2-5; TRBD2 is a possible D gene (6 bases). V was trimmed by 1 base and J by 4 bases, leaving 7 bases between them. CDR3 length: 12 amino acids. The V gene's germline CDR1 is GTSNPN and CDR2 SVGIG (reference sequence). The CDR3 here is CAWSAGGETQYF. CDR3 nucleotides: TGTGCCTGGAGTGCCGGGGGAGAGACCCAGTACTTC.

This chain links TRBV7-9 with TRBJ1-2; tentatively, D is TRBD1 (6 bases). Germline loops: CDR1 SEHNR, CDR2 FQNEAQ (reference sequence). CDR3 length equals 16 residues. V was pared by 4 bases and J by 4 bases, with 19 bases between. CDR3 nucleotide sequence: TGTGCCAGCAGCTCAGCGACCCTTGGACAGTTCTATGGCTACACCTTC. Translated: CASSSATLGQFYGYTF.